This is a list of T cell receptor beta chains from one sample in a study of vaccination and CD4 T cells after COVID-19. TCRdb re-called the PCR reads through MiXCR, storing one row per CDR3 protein. The repertoire has around 37,000 distinct CDR3 sequences, 36% of them found once; the top ten carry 5.8%. The sequences come from CD4+ T cells from blood, collected about 7 months after SARS-CoV-2 vaccination. Source of these receptors: a human donor who had recovered from COVID-19. Each CDR3 is given with its conserved first and last residue. Fields, in order: D gene, J gene, V gene, clone size, CDR3 protein, CDR3 DNA. D genes are given only for firm matches. The size entry is marked missing in some rows and otherwise reads once, few, many or a size class.

.,TRBJ2-1,TRBV25-1,.,CASSEYPRDEQFF,TGTGCCAGCAGTGAATACCCCAGGGATGAGCAGTTCTTC
TRBD1,TRBJ1-1,TRBV19,.,CASRKQGFDGGTNTEAFF,TGTGCCAGTCGAAAACAGGGGTTTGATGGGGGGACGAACACTGAAGCTTTCTTT
.,TRBJ2-5,TRBV27,.,CASSLSPRQDQETQYF,TGTGCCAGCAGTTTATCCCCCCGACAGGACCAAGAGACCCAGTACTTC
.,TRBJ2-4,TRBV5-1,.,CASSIGSGVKNIQYF,TGCGCCAGCAGCATTGGGTCAGGGGTGAAAAACATTCAGTACTTC
.,TRBJ1-5,TRBV6-1,medium-sized,CASSEGGNQPQHF,TGTGCCAGCAGTGAAGGGGGTAATCAGCCCCAGCATTTT
.,TRBJ2-3,TRBV27,.,CASSLKGRVGTQYF,TGTGCCAGCAGTTTAAAAGGAAGGGTTGGAACGCAGTATTTT
.,TRBJ1-1,TRBV7-9,.,CASSFTGTNTEAFF,TGTGCCAGCAGCTTTACCGGGACGAACACTGAAGCTTTCTTT
.,TRBJ2-4,TRBV28,.,CASSLGGNRNIQYF,TGTGCCAGCAGTTTAGGCGGGAACAGAAACATTCAGTACTTC
TRBD1,TRBJ2-2,TRBV7-9,.,CASSHRGTGDTGELFF,TGTGCCAGCAGCCATAGGGGGACAGGGGACACCGGGGAGCTGTTTTTT
.,TRBJ1-5,TRBV6-2/TRBV6-3,few,CASSYSARREPQPQHF,TGTGCCAGCAGTTACTCCGCTAGGAGGGAGCCGCAGCCCCAGCATTTT
.,TRBJ1-1,TRBV19,.,CASSFLNTEAFF,TGTGCCAGTAGTTTCTTGAACACTGAAGCTTTCTTT
TRBD2,TRBJ2-1,TRBV7-9,.,CASSSVGLAGYEQFF,TGTGCCAGCAGCTCCGTCGGACTAGCGGGATACGAGCAGTTCTTC
.,TRBJ1-1,TRBV7-2,.,CASRDPRGMGEAFF,TGTGCCAGCAGGGATCCTAGGGGGATGGGTGAAGCTTTCTTT
.,TRBJ1-1,TRBV7-2,.,CASSLWAAAGTEAFF,TGTGCCAGCAGCTTATGGGCAGCGGCAGGGACTGAAGCTTTCTTT
.,TRBJ1-1,TRBV29-1,.,CSGTGGGGTEAFF,TGCAGCGGCACCGGAGGGGGGGGCACTGAAGCTTTCTTT
.,TRBJ2-7,TRBV7-9,few,CASRPLAGLTYEQYF,TGTGCCAGCAGGCCTCTGGCGGGGTTAACCTACGAGCAGTACTTC
.,TRBJ1-2,TRBV27,few,CASSYSGNRGYTF,TGTGCCAGCAGTTACTCGGGGAATCGGGGCTACACCTTC
.,TRBJ1-6,TRBV20-1,few,CSARDPARGSPLHF,TGCAGTGCTAGGGATCCGGCTCGAGGGTCACCCCTCCACTTT
.,TRBJ2-5,TRBV14,.,CASSRARSSQYF,TGTGCCAGCAGCCGAGCCAGAAGCTCCCAGTACTTC
TRBD1,TRBJ2-7,TRBV5-1,.,CASSLVTGATYEQYF,TGCGCCAGCAGCTTGGTTACAGGGGCAACCTACGAGCAGTACTTC
.,TRBJ2-7,TRBV11-1,.,CASSSPDAQNYEQYF,TGTGCCAGCAGCTCCCCCGACGCACAAAACTACGAGCAGTACTTC
.,TRBJ2-2,TRBV20-1,few,CSAPTRQGRNTGELFF,TGCAGTGCCCCCACCCGCCAGGGCCGGAACACCGGGGAGCTGTTTTTT
TRBD1,TRBJ2-7,TRBV7-9,few,CASSLELTGGEQYF,TGTGCCAGCAGCTTAGAACTAACAGGGGGCGAGCAGTACTTC
TRBD2,TRBJ2-1,TRBV7-8,.,CASTFPRLAGVGEQFF,TGTGCCAGCACATTTCCTCGGCTAGCGGGAGTAGGTGAGCAGTTCTTC
.,TRBJ2-1,TRBV27,.,CASSLYATTNRRIEQFF,TGTGCCAGCAGTTTATACGCGACTACGAATCGACGGATTGAGCAGTTCTTC
.,TRBJ2-3,TRBV28,.,CASVTGSFSTDTQYF,TGTGCCAGCGTTACAGGGAGTTTTAGCACAGATACGCAGTATTTT
.,TRBJ2-1,TRBV11-3,few,CASSSGRGAEQFF,TGTGCCAGCAGCAGTGGGAGAGGGGCAGAGCAGTTCTTC
.,TRBJ1-5,TRBV27,few,CASSSGTRANQPQHF,TGTGCCAGCAGTTCGGGCACGAGGGCCAATCAGCCCCAGCATTTT
TRBD1,TRBJ2-6,TRBV6-4,few,CASSDSGGAGANVLTF,TGTGCCAGCAGTGACTCAGGGGGCGCTGGGGCCAACGTCCTGACTTTC
TRBD1,TRBJ1-1,TRBV27,few,CASSAMDRGSPEAFF,TGTGCCAGCAGTGCGATGGACAGGGGATCTCCTGAAGCTTTCTTT
TRBD1,TRBJ2-7,TRBV30,.,CAWSTGTDSSYEQYF,TGTGCCTGGAGTACCGGGACAGATAGCTCCTACGAGCAGTACTTC
.,TRBJ2-7,TRBV5-1,.,CASSLRTNYEQYF,TGCGCCAGCAGCCTACGGACAAACTACGAGCAGTACTTC
.,TRBJ1-1,TRBV6-1,few,CASTLDSLREAFF,TGTGCCAGCACCCTAGACAGTTTACGCGAAGCTTTCTTT
.,TRBJ2-3,TRBV6-4,few,CASSRDPGDTQYF,TGTGCCAGCAGTAGGGACCCAGGAGATACGCAGTATTTT
TRBD2,TRBJ2-1,TRBV2,.,CASRPGLAGYNEQFF,TGTGCCAGCAGGCCGGGACTAGCGGGATACAATGAGCAGTTCTTC
.,TRBJ2-3,TRBV15,few,CATSRDRDTQYF,TGTGCCACCAGCAGAGATAGGGATACGCAGTATTTT
.,TRBJ2-5,TRBV4-3,once,CASSQGYLGAGETQYF,TGCGCCAGCAGCCAAGGTTACCTGGGGGCAGGGGAGACCCAGTACTTC
.,TRBJ2-2,TRBV6-1,.,CASSSNTGELFF,TGTGCCAGCAGTAGTAACACCGGGGAGCTGTTTTTT